A single TCR beta chain is shown here with its context. Its antigen is not identified. Data came from immunoSEQ multiplex PCR; TCRdb stores just in-frame clones and leaves some out. The sample lists 60,000 to 75,000 clones; 80% were seen once. Systemic immunosuppression or autoimmune disease history was grounds to exclude patients. The data belong to a study of OX40 agonist ivuxolimab in advanced cancers. Looking at the study overall: A mean age of about 56 years, range about 20 to 85, was recorded, and over 65% were male. Points from the study as a whole: CD8+ T cells showed, on average, more clonal expansion than CD4+ cells.

With V trimmed by 1 base and J by 5 bases, 1 base remained unmatched. CDR1 is LNHDA, CDR2 SQIVND, per germline (reference sequence). The CDR3 is 15 amino acids. This TCR was recovered from an adult with an advanced solid tumor such as melanoma, head and neck, liver or kidney cancer. The chain is built from TRBV19 and TRBJ1-4, with 10 bases matching TRBD1. The sequenced sample was CD4+ or CD8+ T cells sorted from blood, obtained in a trial of the OX40 agonist ivuxolimab. CDR3 bases: TGTGCCAGTAGTATAGTGGGACAGGGGAATGAAAAACTGTTTTTT. The encoded protein is CASSIVGQGNEKLFF.